Presented here are 9 T cell receptor beta chains from one specimen sequenced in a study of T cell responses to AZD1222 COVID-19 vaccine. Using immunoSEQ multiplex PCR, the repertoire was profiled, and TCRdb retains in-frame clones only, with some absent. This sample carries some 150,000 clones, more than 70% of them seen once, and the ten largest clones take over 13%. Material: peripheral blood, obtained on day 0 of AZD1222 vaccination. The receptors derive from an adult in good health.

The V call is TRBV5-1, the J call TRBJ2-7, with D perhaps matching TRBD1 or TRBD2 (5 bases each). Trimming removed 3 bases at V and 0 bases at J, with 16 bases between. The CDR3 is 16 amino acids. Germline CDR1 and CDR2: SGHRS and YFSETQ. CDR3 coding DNA: TGCGCCAGCAGCTCCGGGACCAATTTTAACTCCTACGAGCAGTACTTC. It is translated as CASSSGTNFNSYEQYF.

V is TRBV6-5 and J is TRBJ2-7; D possibly uses TRBD1 or TRBD2 (5 bases each). The V end lost 2 bases, the J end lost 2 bases, and 10 bases lay between the germline ends. Germline V gene lookup returns CDR1 MNHEY and CDR2 SVGAGI. The CDR3 loop spans 14 amino acids. CDR3 nucleotides: TGTGCCAGCAGTTACCGGGGCTCTCCCTACGAGCAGTACTTC. It yields the protein CASSYRGSPYEQYF.

The chain combines TRBV23-1 with TRBJ1-3; no reliable D call. TRBV23-1 is given ORF status, its function remaining uncertain. The CDR3 runs to 15 residues. The V gene lost 6 bases and the J gene lost 0 bases, with 12 bases spanning the gap. CDR3 sequence (DNA): TGCGCCAGCAGGCTAGGGCTGTGCTCTGGAAACACCATATATTTT. This gives the protein CASRLGLCSGNTIYF.

The rearrangement links TRBV6-4 to TRBJ2-3; D gene unclear. Per germline, CDR1 MRHNA and CDR2 SNTAGT. Trimming took off 0 bases at V and 4 bases at J, with 11 bases between the two ends. This CDR3 comprises 15 residues. The DNA for the CDR3 is TGTGCCAGCAGTGACTCGAAGACGGGCCCAGATACGCAGTATTTT. It is translated as CASSDSKTGPDTQYF.

This sequence joins TRBV19 and TRBJ1-4; TRBD1 agrees at 7 bases. The CDR3 loop spans 15 amino acids. V was clipped by 5 bases and J by 8 bases; unmatched bases: 11. Germline CDR1 and CDR2: LNHDA and SQIVND (reference sequence). Here the CDR3 DNA reads TGTGCCAGTAGTGTTTGGACAGGCCCTAGGGAAAAACTGTTTTTT. Translated: CASSVWTGPREKLFF. Supplemented by reference TRBV19 and TRBJ1-4, the full variable domain reads DGGITQSPKYLFRKEGQNVTLSCEQNLNHDAMYWYRQDPGQGLRLIYYSQIVNDFQKGDIAEGYSVSREKKESFPLTVTSAQKNPTAFYLCASSVWTGPREKLFFGSGTQLSVL.

This clone was counted a few times. This CDR3 reads CASSVVTGNTIYF. The DNA for the CDR3 is TGTGCCAGCAGTGTCGTTACTGGAAACACCATATATTTT. V is TRBV2 and J is TRBJ1-3; the D is unclear. V was shortened by 4 bases and J by 2 bases, with 6 bases between the two germline ends. CDR1 and CDR2 from the germline V gene are SNHLY and FYNNEI. The length of the CDR3 is 13 residues. The full variable domain, completed using reference TRBV2 and TRBJ1-3, is EPEVTQTPSHQVTQMGQEVILRCVPISNHLYFYWYRQILGQKVEFLVSFYNNEISEKSEIFDDQFSVERPDGSNFTLKIRSTKLEDSAMYFCASSVVTGNTIYFGEGSWLTVV.

This CDR3 is CASMREGRATDTQYF. In nucleotides, the CDR3 is TGTGCCAGCATGAGGGAGGGGCGTGCCACAGATACGCAGTATTTT. The genes are TRBV6-5 and TRBJ2-3, with 7 bases aligning to TRBD2. The CDR3 runs 15 residues. Losses at the gene ends were 7 bases for V and 2 bases for J; bases not matched to a gene: 9. Germline V gene data show CDR1 as MNHEY and CDR2 as SVGAGI.

The gene calls are TRBV10-3 and TRBJ1-4, with D possibly matching TRBD1 (5 bases). CDR1 is ENHRY and CDR2 is SYGVKD in the germline V gene. The CDR3 spans 12 residues. V was cut by 6 bases and J by 8 bases, with 10 bases left in between. CDR3 sequence: CAISHGGEKLFF. Here the CDR3 DNA reads TGTGCCATCAGCCACGGGGGGGAAAAACTGTTTTTT.

This chain links TRBV12-5 with TRBJ1-2; 10 positions agree with TRBD1. V was clipped by 6 bases and J by 4 bases; unmatched bases: 5. The CDR3 is 14 amino acids. CDR1 LGHNT and CDR2 FRNRAP come from the germline V gene. The CDR3 reads CASGGQGIVYGYTF. The CDR3 DNA sequence: TGTGCTAGTGGGGGACAGGGGATCGTCTATGGCTACACCTTC.